This entry lists 2 T cell receptor beta chains sequenced from one sample in a study of blood T cell repertoires in COVID-19. This table comes from immunoSEQ multiplex PCR, and its TCRdb copy is limited to in-frame clones, with some not included. The sample has around 280,000 clones, about 90% seen once; the top ten hold approximately 2%. Specimen: peripheral blood. These receptors originate from a woman in her 30s who had recovered from COVID-19.

This clone has just a few counts. The rearrangement links TRBV7-2 to TRBJ2-5, with D hard to call. Germline V lookup: CDR1 SGHTA, CDR2 FQGNSA. Trimming stripped 4 bases from V and 6 bases from J, with 15 bases between. The CDR3 spans 14 residues. As DNA, the CDR3 is TGTGCCAGCAGCTCGCGGTCAGCCGGTCAGACCCAGTACTTC. This codes for CASSSRSAGQTQYF.

V usage is TRBV19 and J usage is TRBJ2-1; 8 bases fit TRBD2. CDR1 LNHDA and CDR2 SQIVND come from the germline V gene (reference sequence). V was clipped by 3 bases and J by 7 bases; unmatched bases: 11. This CDR3 spans 16 amino acids. DNA for the CDR3: TGTGCCAGTAGTATTGACGGGGGAGCGGGAGTAAATGAGCAGTTCTTC. Translating it yields CASSIDGGAGVNEQFF. Looking up the rest from reference TRBV19 and TRBJ2-1 gives the full variable domain: DGGITQSPKYLFRKEGQNVTLSCEQNLNHDAMYWYRQDPGQGLRLIYYSQIVNDFQKGDIAEGYSVSREKKESFPLTVTSAQKNPTAFYLCASSIDGGAGVNEQFFGPGTRLTVL.